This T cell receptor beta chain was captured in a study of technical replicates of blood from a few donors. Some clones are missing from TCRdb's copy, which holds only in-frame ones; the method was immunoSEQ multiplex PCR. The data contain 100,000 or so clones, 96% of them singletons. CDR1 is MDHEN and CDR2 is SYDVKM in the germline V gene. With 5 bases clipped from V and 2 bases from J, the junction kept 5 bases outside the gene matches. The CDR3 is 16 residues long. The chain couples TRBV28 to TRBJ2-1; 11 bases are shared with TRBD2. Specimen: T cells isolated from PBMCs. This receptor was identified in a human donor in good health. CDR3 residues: CASSAQLAGAYNEQFF. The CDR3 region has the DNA TGTGCCAGCAGTGCCCAACTAGCGGGGGCCTACAATGAGCAGTTCTTC.